The 29 T cell receptor beta chains given below trace back to one sample, sequenced in a study of vaccination effects on CD4 cells after COVID-19. Their recognized antigens are unknown. Using immunoSEQ multiplex PCR, the repertoire was profiled, and TCRdb retains in-frame clones only, with some absent. The sample has tens of thousands of clones, about 72% seen once; the top ten hold around 25%. The authors isolated CD4+ T cells after approximately 9 days of culture. This sample comprised CD4+ T cells from PBMCs cultured without peptide, obtained before COVID-19 vaccination. Every receptor here comes from a human donor who had a prior SARS-CoV-2 infection.

The chain uses TRBV6-5 and TRBJ1-5; the match to TRBD1 covers 7 bases. The CDR3 totals 15 residues. In germline, CDR1 is MNHEY, CDR2 SVGAGI. The trim removed 8 bases at V and 0 bases at J, leaving 7 bases unmatched. This chain's CDR3 is CASGPTGISNQPQHF. The CDR3 region has the DNA TGTGCCAGCGGACCGACAGGGATTAGCAATCAGCCCCAGCATTTT.

The CDR3 nucleotides are TGTGCCAGCAGTCCCCAGTCTAGCGGGGGCACAGATACGCAGTATTTT. Translating gives CASSPQSSGGTDTQYF. The chain has TRBV28 and TRBJ2-3, with TRBD2 matching 9 bases. The CDR3 has 16 amino acids. Germline CDR1 MDHEN, CDR2 SYDVKM. V trimming: 5 bases; J trimming: 1 base; junction bases outside the gene matches: 7.

The chain is built from TRBV5-6 and TRBJ1-6, with D unresolved. CDR1 and CDR2 from the germline V gene are SGHDT and YYEEEE. V lost 0 bases and J 10 bases, leaving 5 bases between the germline ends. CDR3 length equals 12 residues. The CDR3 protein is CASSLVQSPLHF. CDR3 sequence (DNA): TGTGCCAGCAGCTTGGTTCAATCACCCCTCCACTTT.

The gene calls are TRBV7-2 and TRBJ1-2; 8 nucleotides line up with TRBD1. J lost 6 bases, V lost 5 bases, and 14 bases had no gene match. The CDR3 runs to 16 residues. Per the germline V gene, CDR1 is SGHTA and CDR2 is FQGNSA. CDR3 protein: CASSPRTGSASNGYTF. The CDR3 DNA sequence: TGTGCCAGCAGCCCAAGGACAGGGTCCGCTTCGAATGGCTACACCTTC. The full variable domain, in which reference TRBV7-2 and TRBJ1-2 provide the parts outside the CDR3, is GAGVSQSPSNKVTEKGKDVELRCDPISGHTALYWYRQSLGQGLEFLIYFQGNSAPDKSGLPSDRFSAERTGGSVSTLTIQRTQQEDSAVYLCASSPRTGSASNGYTFGSGTRLTVV.

This clone occurred a few times. The J gene is TRBJ1-2, the V gene TRBV7-9; maybe TRBD1 (6 bases). Trimming pared 8 bases from V and 8 bases from J, leaving 18 bases between. The germline V gene has CDR1 SEHNR and CDR2 FQNEAQ (reference sequence). This CDR3 has 13 residues. The CDR3 region has the DNA TGTGCCAGCTCGATCGCGGGGGGCCGGGGCTACACCTTC. Residues: CASSIAGGRGYTF.

This chain joins TRBV28 and TRBJ2-1; TRBD1 agrees at 9 bases. Germline V gives CDR1 MDHEN, CDR2 SYDVKM. The CDR3 extends over 15 amino acids. V shed 2 bases and J 7 bases; nucleotides not matched to a gene: 6. CDR3 coding DNA: TGTGCCAGCAGTTTAGGCGGGACAGGGTGGAATGAGCAGTTCTTC. It encodes CASSLGGTGWNEQFF.

J is TRBJ1-2 and V is TRBV19; 7 bases map to TRBD1. V shed 7 bases, J shed 2 bases, and the junction held 10 bases outside the gene matches. The CDR3 sequence is 15 residues long. CDR1 is LNHDA, CDR2 SQIVND, per germline (reference sequence). The CDR3 DNA is TGTGCCAGTACCCCCACAGGGGATCCCAACTATGGCTACACCTTC. This sequence encodes CASTPTGDPNYGYTF.

This clone appeared a few times. The J gene is TRBJ2-7, the V gene TRBV6-5; 8 nucleotides line up with TRBD2. The CDR3 has 13 residues. Unmatched junction bases numbered 3, after V lost 5 bases and J lost 3 bases. Germline V CDR1 and CDR2: MNHEY, SVGAGI. The CDR3 bases are TGTGCCAGCAGTAGTAGCGGGATCTACGAGCAGTACTTC. Translated, it gives CASSSSGIYEQYF.

The chain joins TRBV4-2 to TRBJ2-2; D call uncertain. CDR1 LGHNA and CDR2 YNFKEQ come from the germline V gene. The CDR3 has 16 amino acids. Trimming pared 1 base from V and 0 bases from J, leaving 9 bases between. CDR3 sequence reads: CASSQVARANTGELFF. DNA of the CDR3: TGTGCCAGCAGCCAAGTGGCCAGAGCGAACACCGGGGAGCTGTTTTTT.

Here the CDR3 reads CASSKGFRTGVRGTVYEQYF. The CDR3 bases are TGTGCCAGCAGCAAGGGGTTCAGGACAGGGGTTCGGGGGACTGTATACGAGCAGTACTTC. The rearrangement links TRBV21-1 to TRBJ2-7; TRBD1 reflects the table's D call only, with no check against the DNA. TRBV21-1 is a pseudogene. The CDR3 length is 20 residues.

V is TRBV6-6 and J is TRBJ2-3, with 12 nucleotides matching TRBD2. Unmatched junction bases numbered 7, after V lost 6 bases and J lost 3 bases. In germline, CDR1 is MNHNY, CDR2 SVGAGI (reference sequence). The CDR3 totals 16 residues. CDR3 coding DNA: TGTGCCAGCAGCGACGGACTAGCGGGAATAACAGATACGCAGTATTTT. Amino acids: CASSDGLAGITDTQYF.

The chain combines TRBV9 with TRBJ2-2; 8 bases match TRBD1. The ends lost 4 bases at V and 3 bases at J; junction bases unmatched: 5. This CDR3 contains 15 residues. Germline V gives CDR1 SGDLS, CDR2 YYNGEE. CDR3 region: CASSRTGGDTGELFF. The CDR3 nucleotides read TGTGCCAGCAGCCGTACAGGGGGAGACACCGGGGAGCTGTTTTTT.

The chain joins TRBV5-1 to TRBJ2-1; maybe TRBD1 (5 bases). V was cut by 0 bases and J by 0 bases, with 7 bases left in between. From germline, CDR1 is SGHRS and CDR2 YFSETQ. This CDR3 is built from 15 residues. The CDR3 here is CASSLETDSYNEQFF. As DNA, the CDR3 is TGCGCCAGCAGCTTGGAGACAGACTCCTACAATGAGCAGTTCTTC.

The chain has TRBV30 and TRBJ1-6; D is possibly TRBD1 (5 bases). The V gene's germline CDR1 is GTSNPN and CDR2 SVGIG (reference sequence). Trimming cost V 3 bases and J 13 bases, with 16 bases left between them. CDR3 size: 13 residues. CDR3 bases: TGTGCCTGGAGCGGGACCGATATATCTCCCCTCCACTTT. Translated: CAWSGTDISPLHF.

This rearrangement joins TRBV11-3 to TRBJ2-2; TRBD1 or TRBD2 may be the D gene (6 bases each). With 5 bases removed from V and 5 bases from J, the gap between germline ends came to 15 bases. CDR3 size: 15 residues. CDR1 and CDR2 (germline): SGHNT, YENEEA. The CDR3 sequence: CASSTLGGRTGELFF. The CDR3 bases are TGTGCCAGCAGCACCCTGGGGGGCAGAACCGGGGAGCTGTTTTTT.

V usage is TRBV6-5 and J usage is TRBJ1-2; TRBD1 matches at 10 bases. V lost 5 bases to trimming and J lost 7 bases; unmatched junction nucleotides: 7. The CDR3 extends over 14 amino acids. Per the germline V gene, CDR1 is MNHEY and CDR2 is SVGAGI. The CDR3, as DNA: TGTGCCAGCAGTCCGAGACAGGGGGCCCGTGGCTACACCTTC. Protein sequence: CASSPRQGARGYTF.

J is TRBJ2-5 and V is TRBV27; a possible D gene is TRBD2 (6 bases). V lost 5 bases, J lost 0 bases, and 16 bases lay in between. CDR1 MNHEY and CDR2 SMNVEV come from the germline V gene (reference sequence). The CDR3 extends over 16 amino acids. CDR3 coding DNA: TGTGCCAGCAGTATAGGGGTAGCGGAGAACCAAGAGACCCAGTACTTC. Amino acids: CASSIGVAENQETQYF.

The chain links TRBV6-5 to TRBJ2-1; D gene ambiguous. V was cut by 4 bases and J by 0 bases, with 13 bases left in between. Germline CDR1 and CDR2: MNHEY and SVGAGI. The CDR3 sequence is 16 residues long. This CDR3 is CASSSLPGSSYNEQFF. The CDR3, as DNA: TGTGCCAGCAGTTCTCTCCCTGGATCCTCCTACAATGAGCAGTTCTTC.

The CDR3 DNA follows: TGTGCCAGCAGCCAGACTCTAGCGGGGGGGCCCGGGGAGCTGTTTTTT. Protein sequence: CASSQTLAGGPGELFF. V is TRBV3-1 (or the pseudogene TRBV3-2) and J is TRBJ2-2; TRBD2 aligns across 12 bases. Trimming removed 3 bases from V and 6 bases from J; junction bases left unmatched: 5. Germline CDR1 reads LGHDT; CDR2 reads YNNKEL (reference sequence). The CDR3 runs 16 residues.

The chain combines TRBV4-2 with TRBJ2-1; 7 bases map to TRBD2. The J segment lost 2 bases and the V segment lost 1 base, leaving 8 bases of the junction unmatched. Germline CDR1 LGHNA, CDR2 YNFKEQ. The CDR3 has 17 amino acids. In nucleotides, the CDR3 is TGTGCCAGCAGCCAAGTTTCGGCTAGCGGAGCCTACAATGAGCAGTTCTTC. Residues: CASSQVSASGAYNEQFF.

This rearrangement joins TRBV11-2 to TRBJ2-1; the D gene is possibly TRBD2 (6 bases). Germline assignment: CDR1 SGHAT and CDR2 FQNNGV. The CDR3 has 14 residues. Trimming removed 5 bases from V and 8 bases from J, with 16 bases in between. As DNA, the CDR3 is TGTGCCAGCAGCGCCCAGCCGGAGGGGTATGAGCAGTTCTTC. It specifies CASSAQPEGYEQFF.

This clone was counted only a few times. This chain connects TRBV11-3 to TRBJ2-7, with 8 bases aligning to TRBD1. This CDR3 region has 16 residues. V shed 5 bases and J 0 bases; nucleotides not matched to a gene: 9. From germline, CDR1 is SGHNT and CDR2 YENEEA. The CDR3 DNA reads as TGTGCCAGCAGCCCCCGAGGTCAGGGGGCCTCCTACGAGCAGTACTTC. Translated, it gives CASSPRGQGASYEQYF.

The rearrangement uses TRBV2 and TRBJ2-2, with TRBD1 identical over 7 bases. The germline V gene has CDR1 SNHLY and CDR2 FYNNEI. This CDR3 spans 16 amino acids. V lost 5 bases, J lost 0 bases, and 6 bases stayed unmatched. The DNA for the CDR3 is TGTGCCAGCAGTCGGGACAGTCCCTCGAACACCGGGGAGCTGTTTTTT. Encoded protein: CASSRDSPSNTGELFF.

This clone appeared a single time. J is TRBJ2-2 and V is TRBV9, with 7 positions matching TRBD2. Germline CDR1 reads SGDLS; CDR2 reads YYNGEE. V lost 4 bases to trimming and J lost 5 bases; unmatched junction nucleotides: 14. The CDR3 contains 17 residues. This CDR3 is CASSITSAGVLTGELFF. The CDR3 nucleotides are TGTGCCAGCAGCATTACTAGCGCAGGAGTTCTAACCGGGGAGCTGTTTTTT.

The V call is TRBV30, the J call TRBJ2-5; D is perhaps TRBD1 or TRBD2 (5 bases each). Germline loops: CDR1 GTSNPN, CDR2 SVGIG (reference sequence). The length of the CDR3 is 11 residues. The V end lost 4 bases, the J end lost 9 bases, and 12 bases lay between the germline ends. CDR3 nucleotide sequence: TGTGCCTGGACCCTCCTGGGGGCCCAGTACTTC. Its protein product is CAWTLLGAQYF.

The chain couples TRBV2 to TRBJ1-6, with 8 nucleotides matching TRBD1. This CDR3 is 15 amino acids long. With V trimmed by 3 bases and J by 5 bases, 3 bases remained unmatched. The germline gives CDR1 SNHLY, CDR2 FYNNEI. The CDR3 coding sequence is TGTGCCAGCAGTGAGAACAGGGGGAATAATTCACCCCTCCACTTT. This codes for CASSENRGNNSPLHF.

This clone was seen more than once but under ten times. The chain couples TRBV6-6 to TRBJ1-1; 8 positions match TRBD1. V lost 3 bases and J lost 6; bases outside the gene matches: 9. This CDR3 region has 15 residues. Germline V gene lookup returns CDR1 MNHNY and CDR2 SVGAGI (reference sequence). This chain's CDR3 is CASSYPGTGKPEAFF. Here the CDR3 DNA reads TGTGCCAGCAGTTATCCCGGGACAGGCAAACCTGAAGCTTTCTTT.

This rearrangement joins TRBV12-5 to TRBJ2-1, with 11 bases lining up with TRBD1. Germline lookup yields CDR1 LGHNT and CDR2 FRNRAP. With V trimmed by 5 bases and J by 7 bases, 10 bases remained unmatched. CDR3 length equals 16 residues. CDR3 sequence (DNA): TGTGCTAGTGGTCCATCCCCGGGACAGGGGGTTAATGAGCAGTTCTTC. Translation: CASGPSPGQGVNEQFF.

CDR3 DNA sequence: TGTGCCAGCAGCCGCGACAGTAACTATGGCTACACCTTC. It encodes CASSRDSNYGYTF. The rearrangement uses TRBV2 and TRBJ1-2, with D maybe TRBD1 (5 bases). The CDR3 spans 13 residues. The germline V gene encodes CDR1 SNHLY and CDR2 FYNNEI. The ends were cut back, 6 bases at V and 1 base at J, with 9 bases in the middle.